Listed here are 2 T cell receptor beta chains from one sample, sequenced in a study of neurological immune-mediated disorders. TCRdb independently ran MiXCR on the 5' RACE reads; one entry per CDR3 protein. This table has about 66,000 distinct CDR3 sequences, around 3.7% appearing once. Sequencing was carried out using PBMCs. The receptors were sampled from a man aged 35 to 55 with multiple sclerosis.

This clonotype was counted at least ten times. This chain connects TRBV5-1 to TRBJ2-1; D gene ambiguous. V was cut by 2 bases and J by 2 bases, with 11 bases left in between. There are 15 residues in the CDR3. Germline V gene sequence: CDR1 SGHRS, CDR2 YFSETQ. CDR3: CASSFRETAYNEQFF. CDR3 nucleotides: TGCGCCAGCAGCTTTAGAGAGACTGCCTACAATGAGCAGTTCTTC. The full variable domain, its missing parts supplied by reference TRBV5-1 and TRBJ2-1, is KAGVTQTPRYLIKTRGQQVTLSCSPISGHRSVSWYQQTPGQGLQFLFEYFSETQRNKGNFPGRFSGRQFSNSRSEMNVSTLELGDSALYLCASSFRETAYNEQFFGPGTRLTVL.

This clonotype was counted at least ten times. This chain connects TRBV5-1 to TRBJ2-5; 8 bases are a match to TRBD2. CDR3 size: 14 residues. V was clipped by 4 bases and J by 5 bases; unmatched bases: 7. Germline V gives CDR1 SGHRS, CDR2 YFSETQ. Written as DNA, the CDR3 is TGCGCCAGCAGCCTCGGGGGGGGTCGGGAGACCCAGTACTTC. Its protein product is CASSLGGGRETQYF.